This record looks at one T cell receptor (beta chain) sequence and its context. Unmatched junction bases numbered 9, after V lost 3 bases and J lost 5 bases. The CDR3 sequence is 14 residues long. Germline CDR1 reads SQVTM; CDR2 reads ANQGSEA. Primers used for first-strand cDNA, a TRAV- and TRBV-specific set, covered both alpha and beta chains. It was with a constant-region primer and a V-primer adapter that TCRs were amplified over approximately 18 PCR cycles. TCRdb redid the calling of the reads with MiXCR, one entry per CDR3 protein. Of around 17,000 distinct CDR3 sequences listed, approximately 70% are singletons. Enrollment required an advanced solid tumor negative for tumor-infiltrating lymphocytes. The sample originates from a study of low-dose radiotherapy and immunotherapy resistance in tumors. As for the study in general: Members of Cohort 2 were treated with 1 Gy per fraction every two weeks; their total was 13 Gy over 26 weeks. Every two weeks, cyclophosphamide 200 mg/m2 was infused one day before radiation plus immunotherapy.

The clonotype comes from a human donor with advanced metastatic prostate, ovarian, gallbladder or colorectal cancer (not recorded which). This table probably holds off-target reads from a library built for another chain. This chain uses TRBV29-1 with TRBJ1-2, with 7 bases matching TRBD1. CDR3 nucleotides: TGCAGCGTTGAGTTAGACAGGGCCCCATATGGCTACACCTTC. The encoded protein is CSVELDRAPYGYTF. Full variable domain (rest looked up from reference TRBV29-1 and TRBJ1-2): SAVISQKPSRDICQRGTSLTIQCQVDSQVTMMFWYRQQPGQSLTLIATANQGSEATYESGFVIDKFPISRPNLTFSTLTVSNMSPEDSSIYLCSVELDRAPYGYTFGSGTRLTVV.